A selection of T cell receptor beta chains follows, all from one sample in a study of monozygotic twins with inflammatory bowel disease. TCRdb re-called the 5' RACE reads and gives one entry per CDR3 protein, without DNA. The data include approximately 420,000 distinct CDR3 sequences; the top ten clones carry roughly 2.5%. Sequenced sample: blood. The receptors here all came from a human donor with ulcerative colitis or Crohn's disease, or a healthy co-twin of an affected twin (not recorded which). The CDR3 runs from the conserved cysteine through the conserved F or W.

>TRBJ2-3|TRBV4-1
CASSQERTPLSDTQYF
>TRBJ2-7|TRBV20-1
CSASASGGKGEQYF
>TRBJ2-1|TRBV27
CASTPLGTSGTGYNEQFF
>TRBJ1-1|TRBV7-6
CASSLAGGVTPEAFF
>TRBJ2-7|TRBV20-1
CSASPLRYEQYF
>TRBJ1-1|TRBV18
CASSQGGGSYMNTEAFF
>TRBJ1-6|TRBV11-2
CASSLRQGAVYNSPLHF
>TRBJ2-2|TRBV6-2/TRBV6-3
CASSLIGIGAPNTGELFF
>TRBJ2-2|TRBV24-1
CATRRATGELFF
>TRBJ1-6|TRBV19
CASRGGQGNSPLHF
>TRBJ1-5|TRBV20-1
CSARDSSGANQPQHF
>TRBJ2-7|TRBV12-3/TRBV12-4
CASGAGGPYEQYF
>TRBJ2-1|TRBV7-2
CASSIGLAVNDNEQFF
>TRBJ1-2|TRBV10-2
CASSESNVVGYTF
>TRBJ1-2|TRBV15
CATSSDRVNYGYTF
>TRBJ2-7|TRBV10-3
CAISESPAGEQYF
>TRBJ2-3|TRBV24-1
CATSEGAAWTDTQYF
>TRBJ2-1|TRBV15
CATSRDRSGRYNEQFF
>TRBJ2-7|TRBV6-1
CASIPYDRGYEQYF
>TRBJ1-1|TRBV29-1
CSVGRDSEAFF
>TRBJ2-7|TRBV7-9
CASSYRQGTLSYEQYF
>TRBJ1-1|TRBV5-1
CASSLDMGVTEAFF
>TRBJ1-1|TRBV20-1
CSARVGGPRGTEAFF
>TRBJ2-1|TRBV19
CASSSVGQLNEQFF
>TRBJ2-3|TRBV7-3
CASSLEGGRGTDTQYF
>TRBJ1-5|TRBV28
CASSLTGGAGSNQPQHF
>TRBJ2-3|TRBV15
CATSRDGARTDTQYF
>TRBJ1-1|TRBV7-2
CASSPGHANTEAFF
>TRBJ1-1|TRBV12-3/TRBV12-4
CASSFQGGVNTEAFF